A single sample gave rise to the 8 T cell receptor beta chains below, sequenced in a study of T cell responses to AZD1222 COVID-19 vaccine. Clones were sequenced by immunoSEQ multiplex PCR, and TCRdb holds only the in-frame ones, with some missing. The sample has 130,000 or so clones, 80% to 90% seen once; the top ten hold around 9.5%. The sequenced sample was peripheral blood, obtained 28 days after the second AZD1222 dose. Receptors were obtained from an adult who received the AZD1222 COVID-19 vaccine.

This chain uses TRBV18 with TRBJ2-7; 9 positions agree with TRBD2. The CDR3 is 16 amino acids. CDR1 and CDR2 from the germline V gene are KGHSH and LQKENI. The ends lost 1 base at V and 3 bases at J; junction bases unmatched: 7. The CDR3 spells CASSPLAGVSGYEQYF. As DNA, the CDR3 is TGTGCCAGCTCACCACTAGCGGGAGTATCTGGCTACGAGCAGTACTTC.

This chain uses TRBV27 with TRBJ1-5; 8 nucleotides match TRBD1. The germline gives CDR1 MNHEY, CDR2 SMNVEV (reference sequence). This CDR3 spans 17 amino acids. V was pared by 4 bases and J by 6 bases, with 14 bases of the junction left unmatched. The CDR3 nucleotides read TGTGCCAGCAGTTCCTATCGCCTAACAGGGGGGAGTCAGCCCCAGCATTTT. Its protein is CASSSYRLTGGSQPQHF.

This chain uses TRBV20-1 with TRBJ2-1; D remains unclear. This CDR3 has 10 residues. The germline gives CDR1 DFQATT, CDR2 SNEGSKA (reference sequence). V was cut by 3 bases and J by 4 bases, with 1 base left in between. CDR3 sequence (DNA): TGCAGTGCTAGGTACAATGAGCAGTTCTTC. The encoded protein is CSARYNEQFF.

The table lists this clone with a count of one. The chain employs TRBV27 and TRBJ2-1, with D tentatively TRBD2 (6 bases). Trimming stripped 4 bases from V and 2 bases from J, with 30 bases between. Looked up from germline, CDR1 is MNHEY and CDR2 is SMNVEV (reference sequence). The CDR3 length is 21 residues. In DNA form, the CDR3 reads TGTGCCAGCAGTTACACTCGGTTTCTACCCCTGACGGGAGCACCCTACAATGAGCAGTTCTTC. Amino acid sequence: CASSYTRFLPLTGAPYNEQFF.

The CDR3 loop reads CASSGTSGFTDTQYF. Here the CDR3 DNA reads TGTGCCAGCAGCGGGACTAGCGGCTTCACAGATACGCAGTATTTT. This rearrangement joins TRBV2 to TRBJ2-3, with 11 bases fitting TRBD2. From germline, CDR1 is SNHLY and CDR2 FYNNEI. The junction had 4 bases not matched to a gene; V was cut back by 6 bases and J by 2 bases. The CDR3 runs 15 residues.

The chain has TRBV19 and TRBJ1-4; weak D call: TRBD1 (5 bases). Between the trimmed V and J ends, which lost 7 bases and 3 bases, there was a span of 12 bases. Germline values: CDR1 LNHDA, CDR2 SQIVND (reference sequence). This CDR3 region has 14 residues. DNA for the CDR3: TGTGCCAGTATTTCGGGGCTCGCTAATGAAAAACTGTTTTTT. It specifies CASISGLANEKLFF. The variable domain in full, completed from reference TRBV19 and TRBJ1-4, reads DGGITQSPKYLFRKEGQNVTLSCEQNLNHDAMYWYRQDPGQGLRLIYYSQIVNDFQKGDIAEGYSVSREKKESFPLTVTSAQKNPTAFYLCASISGLANEKLFFGSGTQLSVL.

The V gene is TRBV6-5, the J gene TRBJ1-3; no reliable D call. CDR1 and CDR2 from the germline V gene are MNHEY and SVGAGI. This CDR3 has 14 residues. Trimming shortened V by 8 bases and J by 2 bases, and 13 bases separated the two germline ends. CDR3 bases: TGTGCCAGCGGTCGCAGCGGAGCTGGAAACACCATATATTTT. Protein: CASGRSGAGNTIYF.

The chain recombines TRBV27 with TRBJ1-4, with 10 nucleotides matching TRBD1. CDR3 length: 11 amino acids. Per germline, CDR1 MNHEY and CDR2 SMNVEV (reference sequence). The CDR3 sequence is CARDRGLELFF. CDR3 in DNA: TGTGCTAGAGACAGGGGGCTTGAACTGTTTTTT.